These T cell receptor beta chains were read from a single sample in a study of immune evolution from preneoplasia to lung adenocarcinoma. Profiling relied on immunoSEQ multiplex PCR, and the TCRdb table lists in-frame clones only, not all of them. The sample has about 8,200 clones, 75% to 80% seen once. The material sequenced was FFPE adjacent normal lung tissue. These receptor sequences come from a person aged 60-79 years with lung adenocarcinoma. Each CDR3 is given with its conserved first and last residue. The order of the fields is V gene, J gene, clone size, D gene, CDR3 DNA, CDR3 protein. A D gene is named only where the DNA matches it firmly. For some rows the clone size is stated as once, few or many, or as a class when expanded; others skip it.

V: TRBV4-1; J: TRBJ2-1; size: .; D: .; DNA: TGCGCCAGCAGCCAAGCGGGCTGGGCTGAGCAGTTCTTC; CDR3: CASSQAGWAEQFF
V: TRBV4-2; J: TRBJ1-3; size: .; D: .; DNA: TGTGCCAGCAGCACCGCGTATTCTGGAAACACCATATATTTT; CDR3: CASSTAYSGNTIYF
V: TRBV4-1; J: TRBJ2-3; size: .; D: TRBD1; DNA: TGCGCCAGCAGCCAGACCAGGGGGAATACGCAGTATTTT; CDR3: CASSQTRGNTQYF
V: TRBV10-2; J: TRBJ1-6; size: .; D: .; DNA: TGCGCCAGCAGTGAGTCCCCCGATTCACCCCTCCACTTT; CDR3: CASSESPDSPLHF
V: TRBV6-5; J: TRBJ2-7; size: .; D: TRBD2; DNA: TGTGCCAGCAGGATGGGACTAGCGGGCTCCTACGAGCAGTACTTC; CDR3: CASRMGLAGSYEQYF
V: TRBV29-1; J: TRBJ1-1; size: once; D: .; DNA: TGCAGCGTTGGCAGAATTTCGACTGAAGCTTTCTTT; CDR3: CSVGRISTEAFF
V: TRBV7-9; J: TRBJ2-3; size: .; D: TRBD2; DNA: TGTGCCAGCAGTTGGAGCGGGGTTTTTTCAGATACGCAGTATTTT; CDR3: CASSWSGVFSDTQYF
V: TRBV27; J: TRBJ1-1; size: .; D: .; DNA: TGTGCCAGCCTTCCCAGGGGTGGCACCACTGAAGCTTTCTTT; CDR3: CASLPRGGTTEAFF
V: TRBV21-1; J: TRBJ1-3; size: .; D: .; DNA: TGTGCCAGCAGCAAAGCGACGGGGGACAGGGGGTATCCGGTCGATAACACCATATATTTT; CDR3: CASSKATGDRGYPVDNTIYF
V: TRBV5-1; J: TRBJ2-3; size: .; D: .; DNA: TGCGCCAGCAGCTTGGTTGGTAGCGGATACACAGATACGCAGTATTTT; CDR3: CASSLVGSGYTDTQYF
V: TRBV5-1; J: TRBJ1-5; size: .; D: .; DNA: TGCGCCAGCAGCCCCGGGGACGGAGAGAATCAGCCCCAGCATTTT; CDR3: CASSPGDGENQPQHF
V: TRBV7-7; J: TRBJ2-5; size: .; D: .; DNA: TGTGCTAGCAGCCCAACGGGGAGGGAGACCCAGTACTTC; CDR3: CASSPTGRETQYF
V: TRBV4-2; J: TRBJ2-5; size: .; D: TRBD2; DNA: TGTGCCAGCAGCCAAGGCGGGCGGGCTAGCGGGGGGTCTCAAGAGACCCAGTACTTC; CDR3: CASSQGGRASGGSQETQYF
V: TRBV11-3; J: TRBJ2-5; size: .; D: TRBD1; DNA: TGTGCCAGCAGCTTGGGACAGGGGACGGGAGAGACCCAGTACTTC; CDR3: CASSLGQGTGETQYF
V: TRBV29-1; J: TRBJ2-3; size: few; D: .; DNA: TGCAGCGTCACTTATGAGGGGGGGACAGATACGCAGTATTTT; CDR3: CSVTYEGGTDTQYF
V: TRBV27; J: TRBJ2-7; size: few; D: .; DNA: TGTGCCAGCAGTTTGGGCCACAGCTCCTACGAGCAGTACTTC; CDR3: CASSLGHSSYEQYF
V: TRBV30; J: TRBJ1-1; size: .; D: TRBD1; DNA: TGTGCCTCGGGACAGACCAACACTGAAGCTTTCTTT; CDR3: CASGQTNTEAFF
V: TRBV5-1; J: TRBJ2-3; size: few; D: TRBD2; DNA: TGCGCCAGCAGCTTTGGGGGGGGCACAGATACGCAGTATTTT; CDR3: CASSFGGGTDTQYF
V: TRBV10-2; J: TRBJ2-5; size: .; D: TRBD2; DNA: TGCGCCAGCCAATCCCTAGCGGGTACCCAAGAGACCCAGTACTTC; CDR3: CASQSLAGTQETQYF
V: TRBV14; J: TRBJ2-1; size: .; D: .; DNA: TGTGCCAGCAGCCAAGATCAGGGGGGACAGACAGGGTTGATTGAGCAGTTCTTC; CDR3: CASSQDQGGQTGLIEQFF
V: TRBV2; J: TRBJ1-5; size: few; D: .; DNA: TGTGCCAGCAGTGAAGGGGATCAGCCCCAGCATTTT; CDR3: CASSEGDQPQHF
V: TRBV7-9; J: TRBJ2-5; size: .; D: .; DNA: TGTGCCAGCAGCGGGCGAGGAGGGGCTGGGCGAGAGACCCAGTACTTC; CDR3: CASSGRGGAGRETQYF
V: TRBV2; J: TRBJ1-4; size: .; D: .; DNA: TGTGCCAGCAGCTTGAGTACAGGAGAAAAACTGTTTTTT; CDR3: CASSLSTGEKLFF
V: TRBV4-2; J: TRBJ2-2; size: .; D: .; DNA: TGTGCCAGCAGCCGGGACTACAGGGGCAACACCGGGGAGCTGTTTTTT; CDR3: CASSRDYRGNTGELFF
V: TRBV6-1; J: TRBJ1-2; size: .; D: .; DNA: TGTGCCAGCAGCGCCACGGACGCCTCGTTTTATGGCTACACCTTC; CDR3: CASSATDASFYGYTF
V: TRBV27; J: TRBJ2-5; size: few; D: TRBD2; DNA: TGTGCCAGCAGTGGCCGACTAGCGGGAGAGACCCAGTACTTC; CDR3: CASSGRLAGETQYF
V: TRBV15; J: TRBJ1-2; size: .; D: .; DNA: TGTGCCACCAGCAGAGTTCCAGTGAACTATGGCTACACCTTC; CDR3: CATSRVPVNYGYTF
V: TRBV19; J: TRBJ2-4; size: .; D: TRBD1; DNA: TGTGCCAGTAGAGACAGGGTCGATAGAAACATTCAGTACTTC; CDR3: CASRDRVDRNIQYF